The 10 T cell receptor beta chains reported below all come from one sample, sequenced in a study of STAT5B mutations in CD4+ large granular lymphocyte leukemia. The data were produced by immunoSEQ multiplex PCR, yet TCRdb's version contains in-frame clones alone and is incomplete. The table shows fewer than 35,000 clones, with 70% to 85% occurring only once. The sample was CD4+ T cells from blood buffy coats. These receptors were obtained from a human donor in good health.

V usage is TRBV2 and J usage is TRBJ1-2, with D perhaps matching TRBD1 (6 bases). V lost 6 bases and J lost 3, with 14 bases in between. The CDR3 runs 14 residues. Germline values: CDR1 SNHLY, CDR2 FYNNEI. CDR3 coding DNA: TGTGCCAGCAGCTTAACAGGGTCCGACTATGGCTACACCTTC. Amino acids: CASSLTGSDYGYTF.

The rearrangement uses TRBV5-6 and TRBJ1-2; no firm D call. The CDR3 has 14 amino acids. Germline V gene data show CDR1 as SGHDT and CDR2 as YYEEEE. Trimming took off 0 bases at V and 4 bases at J, with 10 bases between the two ends. The CDR3 DNA sequence: TGTGCCAGCAGCTTGGGAGCGGAGCTCTATGGCTACACCTTC. This sequence encodes CASSLGAELYGYTF.

The chain combines TRBV19 with TRBJ1-3, with a tentative D call TRBD1 (5 bases). V lost 3 bases and J lost 4, with 10 bases in between. This CDR3 spans 14 amino acids. Germline assignment: CDR1 LNHDA and CDR2 SQIVND (reference sequence). CDR3 in DNA: TGTGCCAGTAGTATCCAGGGCGGGGGAAACACCATATATTTT. Translating gives CASSIQGGGNTIYF.

The chain couples TRBV19 to TRBJ1-2, with TRBD1 matching 12 bases. V gave up 6 bases and J gave up 6 bases; unmatched junction bases: 5. This CDR3 region has 14 residues. The germline CDR1 and CDR2 sequences are LNHDA and SQIVND (reference sequence). This chain's CDR3 is CASSPGTGGHGYTF. The CDR3 DNA reads as TGTGCCAGTAGCCCCGGGACAGGGGGCCATGGCTACACCTTC.

V gene TRBV6-1 combines with J gene TRBJ2-7, with D perhaps matching TRBD1 (6 bases). The CDR3 contains 14 residues. Germline V lookup: CDR1 MNHNS, CDR2 SASEGT. Trimming cost V 3 bases and J 5 bases, with 14 bases left between them. The CDR3 region has the DNA TGTGCCAGCAGTGACAGGGGATTATTGGACGAGCAGTACTTC. It translates to CASSDRGLLDEQYF.

This chain links TRBV5-6 with TRBJ2-3; 10 nucleotides align to TRBD2. The germline gives CDR1 SGHDT, CDR2 YYEEEE. Trimming cost V 3 bases and J 6 bases; bases outside gene matches: 7. The CDR3 contains 15 residues. The chain's CDR3 is CASSSLAGEYDTQYF. The CDR3 DNA sequence: TGTGCCAGCAGCTCCCTAGCGGGGGAGTACGATACGCAGTATTTT. Supplemented by reference TRBV5-6 and TRBJ2-3, the full variable domain reads DAGVTQSPTHLIKTRGQQVTLRCSPKSGHDTVSWYQQALGQGPQFIFQYYEEEERQRGNFPDRFSGHQFPNYSSELNVNALLLGDSALYLCASSSLAGEYDTQYFGPGTRLTVL.

This chain's CDR3 is CATSREAGAGYEQYF. The CDR3 coding sequence is TGTGCCACCAGCAGAGAAGCAGGCGCGGGCTACGAGCAGTACTTC. This chain uses TRBV15 with TRBJ2-5; D is perhaps TRBD2 (5 bases). The DNA matches TRBJ2-7 better at its end, which makes the J call doubtful. The germline V gene has CDR1 LNHNV and CDR2 YYDKDF (reference sequence). The CDR3 runs to 15 residues.

V usage is TRBV2 and J usage is TRBJ2-7; D gene unclear. Per germline, CDR1 SNHLY and CDR2 FYNNEI. The CDR3 sequence is 14 residues long. V lost 6 bases and J 0 bases, leaving 12 bases between the germline ends. CDR3 DNA sequence: TGTGCCAGCAGAGGGCGTAGGGACTCCTACGAGCAGTACTTC. As protein: CASRGRRDSYEQYF.

J is TRBJ2-7 and V is TRBV7-9; TRBD2 might be the D (5 bases). Looked up from germline, CDR1 is SEHNR and CDR2 is FQNEAQ (reference sequence). With 1 base removed from V and 7 bases from J, the gap between germline ends came to 17 bases. The CDR3 spans 15 residues. CDR3 in DNA: TGTGCCAGCAGCTTAGACGGAGGTTCTTCGCGGGAGCAGTACTTC. Translating it yields CASSLDGGSSREQYF.

The DNA of the CDR3 is TGTGCCACGTGGGAACCGAACACCGGGGAGCTGTTTTTT. Translation: CATWEPNTGELFF. The chain has TRBV27 and TRBJ2-2; D gene ambiguous. V was cut by 10 bases and J by 0 bases, with 9 bases left in between. This CDR3 region has 13 residues. The germline gives CDR1 MNHEY, CDR2 SMNVEV (reference sequence).